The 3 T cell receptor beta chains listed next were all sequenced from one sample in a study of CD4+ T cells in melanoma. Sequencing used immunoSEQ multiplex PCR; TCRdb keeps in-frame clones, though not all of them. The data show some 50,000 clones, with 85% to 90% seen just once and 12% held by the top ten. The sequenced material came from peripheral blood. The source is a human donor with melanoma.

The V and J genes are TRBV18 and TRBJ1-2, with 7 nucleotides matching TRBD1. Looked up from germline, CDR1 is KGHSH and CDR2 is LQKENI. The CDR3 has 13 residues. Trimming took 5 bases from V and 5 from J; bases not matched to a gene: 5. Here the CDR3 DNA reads TGTGCCAGCTCAGCTACAGGGGATTATGGCTACACCTTC. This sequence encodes CASSATGDYGYTF.

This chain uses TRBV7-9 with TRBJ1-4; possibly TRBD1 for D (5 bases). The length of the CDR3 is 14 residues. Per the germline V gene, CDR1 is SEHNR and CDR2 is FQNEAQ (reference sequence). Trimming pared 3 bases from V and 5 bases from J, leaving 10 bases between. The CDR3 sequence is CASSLGTANEKLFF. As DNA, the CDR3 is TGTGCCAGCAGCTTGGGGACGGCAAATGAAAAACTGTTTTTT.

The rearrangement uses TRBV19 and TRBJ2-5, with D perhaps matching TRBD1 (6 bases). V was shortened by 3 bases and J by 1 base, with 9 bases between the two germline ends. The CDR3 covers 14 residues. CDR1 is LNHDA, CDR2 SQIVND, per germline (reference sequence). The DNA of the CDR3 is TGTGCCAGTAGTATTCAACAGGGCCAAGAGACCCAGTACTTC. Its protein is CASSIQQGQETQYF.